This T cell receptor beta chain is drawn from a study of technical replicates of blood from four donors. The V and J ends lost 3 bases and 5 bases respectively, with 14 bases between them. This CDR3 spans 15 amino acids. Germline V gene data show CDR1 as SGHVS and CDR2 as FQNEAQ. Produced via immunoSEQ multiplex PCR; TCRdb's table is partial and in-frame only. The sample lists almost 70,000 clones; roughly 92% were seen once. Source material: T cells isolated from PBMCs. This rearrangement joins TRBV7-8 to TRBJ1-5; D is ambiguous. The TCR originated in a human donor in good health. CDR3 coding DNA: TGTGCCAGCAGCTTTTTGATGGAGCCCTATCAGCCCCAGCATTTT. As protein: CASSFLMEPYQPQHF.